This T cell receptor beta chain was retrieved from a study of T cell repertoires in cytomegalovirus infection. Study overall: Used in the study were CMV epitopes, some recently identified and HLA-C-restricted, others well-studied and HLA-B-restricted. CMV infection plus the matching HLA type was flagged by public TCR beta signatures.

This clonotype showed up just a few times. As yet, its antigen is unknown. Study-wide results and caveats: Pooled public TCR beta family frequency picked out CMV carriers with the relevant HLA.

V lost 4 bases, J lost 2 bases, and 17 bases lay in between. Germline CDR1 and CDR2: SEHNR and FQNEAQ (reference sequence). This CDR3 region has 17 residues. TCRdb re-called the reads through MiXCR, storing one row per CDR3 protein. The profile shows a few hundred thousand distinct CDR3 sequences, about 42% of them singletons. This receptor was obtained from a human donor in good health (CMV status not recorded). Some clones in this sample may be carry-over from other donors' samples. This chain connects TRBV7-9 to TRBJ2-2, with a weak D call TRBD2 (6 bases). This material consisted of cultured PBMCs, taken from culture after CMV antigen stimulation. CDR3 sequence: CASSSYWGAGNTGELFF. The CDR3 DNA is TGTGCCAGCAGCTCGTATTGGGGCGCGGGAAACACCGGGGAGCTGTTTTTT.